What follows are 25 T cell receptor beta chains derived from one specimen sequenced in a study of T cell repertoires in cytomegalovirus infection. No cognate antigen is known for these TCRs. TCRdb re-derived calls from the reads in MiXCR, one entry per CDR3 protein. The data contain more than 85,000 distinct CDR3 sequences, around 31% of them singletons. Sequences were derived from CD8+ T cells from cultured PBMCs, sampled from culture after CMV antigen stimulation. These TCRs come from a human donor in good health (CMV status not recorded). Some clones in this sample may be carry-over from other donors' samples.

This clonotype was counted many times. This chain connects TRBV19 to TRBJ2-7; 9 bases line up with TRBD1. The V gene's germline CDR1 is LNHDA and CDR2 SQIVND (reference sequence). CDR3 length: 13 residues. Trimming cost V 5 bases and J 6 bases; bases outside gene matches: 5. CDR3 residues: CASSDGQGFEQYF. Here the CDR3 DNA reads TGTGCCAGTAGTGACGGACAGGGGTTCGAGCAGTACTTC.

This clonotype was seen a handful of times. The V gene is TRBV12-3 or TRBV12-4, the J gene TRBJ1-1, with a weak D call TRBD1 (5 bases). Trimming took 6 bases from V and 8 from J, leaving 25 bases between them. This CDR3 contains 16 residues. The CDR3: CASRGLVAGLFREAFF. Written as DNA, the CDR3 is TGTGCCAGCAGGGGGCTCGTGGCAGGGCTTTTTAGGGAAGCTTTCTTT.

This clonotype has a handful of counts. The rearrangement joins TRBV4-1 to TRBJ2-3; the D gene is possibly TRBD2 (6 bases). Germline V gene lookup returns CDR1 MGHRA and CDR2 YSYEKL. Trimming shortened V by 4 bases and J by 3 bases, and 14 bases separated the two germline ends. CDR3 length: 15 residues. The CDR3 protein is CASSPGRGITDTQYF. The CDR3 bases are TGCGCCAGCAGCCCCGGGCGGGGTATAACAGATACGCAGTATTTT.

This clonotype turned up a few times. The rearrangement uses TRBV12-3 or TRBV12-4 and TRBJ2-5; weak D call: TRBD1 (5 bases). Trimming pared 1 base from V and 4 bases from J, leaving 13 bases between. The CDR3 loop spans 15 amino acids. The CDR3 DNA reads TGTGCCAGCAGTTTAGTAGGGGCTGGCCTAGAGACCCAGTACTTC. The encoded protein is CASSLVGAGLETQYF.

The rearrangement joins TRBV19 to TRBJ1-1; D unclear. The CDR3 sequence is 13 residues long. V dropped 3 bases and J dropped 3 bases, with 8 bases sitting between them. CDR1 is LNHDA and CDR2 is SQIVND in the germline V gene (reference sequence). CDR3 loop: CASSIGVYTEAFF. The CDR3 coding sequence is TGTGCCAGTAGTATCGGGGTGTACACTGAAGCTTTCTTT.

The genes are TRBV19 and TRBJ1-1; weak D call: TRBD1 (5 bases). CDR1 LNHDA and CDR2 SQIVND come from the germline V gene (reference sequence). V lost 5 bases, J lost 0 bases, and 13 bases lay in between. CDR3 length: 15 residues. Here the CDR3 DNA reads TGTGCCAGTAGTTGGGGGGATGGAATGAACACTGAAGCTTTCTTT. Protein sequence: CASSWGDGMNTEAFF.

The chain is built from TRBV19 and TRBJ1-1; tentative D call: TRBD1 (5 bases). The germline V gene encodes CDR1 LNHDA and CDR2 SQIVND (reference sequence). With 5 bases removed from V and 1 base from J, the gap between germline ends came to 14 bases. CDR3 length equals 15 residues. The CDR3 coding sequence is TGTGCCAGTAGTCTTATGGTCCAGGGGAACACTGAAGCTTTCTTT. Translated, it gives CASSLMVQGNTEAFF.

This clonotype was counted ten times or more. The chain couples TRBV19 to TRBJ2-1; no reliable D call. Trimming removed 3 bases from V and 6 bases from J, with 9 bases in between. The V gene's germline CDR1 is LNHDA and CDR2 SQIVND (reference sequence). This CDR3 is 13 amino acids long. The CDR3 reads CASSILGRNEQFF. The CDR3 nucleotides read TGTGCCAGTAGTATTCTAGGTCGCAATGAGCAGTTCTTC.

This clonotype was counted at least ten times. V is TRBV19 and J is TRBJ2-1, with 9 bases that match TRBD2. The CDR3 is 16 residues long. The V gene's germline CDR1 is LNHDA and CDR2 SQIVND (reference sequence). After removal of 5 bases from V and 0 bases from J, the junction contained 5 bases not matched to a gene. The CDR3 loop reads CASSSLAGPSYNEQFF. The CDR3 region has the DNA TGTGCCAGTAGTTCCCTAGCGGGACCCTCCTACAATGAGCAGTTCTTC.

This CDR3 reads CARNDRNSPLHF. The CDR3, as DNA: TGTGCCAGAAACGATAGGAATTCACCCCTCCACTTT. The rearrangement uses TRBV2 and TRBJ1-6, with unresolved D. This CDR3 comprises 12 residues. Trimming removed 9 bases from V and 7 bases from J, with 10 bases in between. Germline V gives CDR1 SNHLY, CDR2 FYNNEI.

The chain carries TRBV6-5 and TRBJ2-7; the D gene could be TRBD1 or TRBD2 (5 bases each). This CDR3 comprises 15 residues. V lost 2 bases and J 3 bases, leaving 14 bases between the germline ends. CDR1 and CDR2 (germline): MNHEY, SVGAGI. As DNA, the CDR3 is TGTGCCAGCAGTTACGATGGGGGAGAGGGCTACGAGCAGTACTTC. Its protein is CASSYDGGEGYEQYF.

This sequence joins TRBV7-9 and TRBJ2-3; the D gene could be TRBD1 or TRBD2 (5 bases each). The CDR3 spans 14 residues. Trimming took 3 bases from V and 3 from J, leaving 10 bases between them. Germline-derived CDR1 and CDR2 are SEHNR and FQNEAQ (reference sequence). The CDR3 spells CASSLGTDTDTQYF. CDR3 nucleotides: TGTGCCAGCAGCTTGGGGACGGATACAGATACGCAGTATTTT.

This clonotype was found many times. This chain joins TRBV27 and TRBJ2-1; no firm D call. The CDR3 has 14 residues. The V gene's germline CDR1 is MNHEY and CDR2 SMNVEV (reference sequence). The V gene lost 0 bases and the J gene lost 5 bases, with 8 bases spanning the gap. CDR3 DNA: TGTGCCAGCAGTTTATCCCACAGAAACAATGAGCAGTTCTTC. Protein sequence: CASSLSHRNNEQFF.

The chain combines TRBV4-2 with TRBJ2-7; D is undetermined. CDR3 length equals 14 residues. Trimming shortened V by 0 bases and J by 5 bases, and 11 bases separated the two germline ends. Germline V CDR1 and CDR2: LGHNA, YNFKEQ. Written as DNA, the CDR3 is TGTGCCAGCAGCCAAGATACTGTCCAAGACGAGCAGTACTTC. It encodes CASSQDTVQDEQYF.

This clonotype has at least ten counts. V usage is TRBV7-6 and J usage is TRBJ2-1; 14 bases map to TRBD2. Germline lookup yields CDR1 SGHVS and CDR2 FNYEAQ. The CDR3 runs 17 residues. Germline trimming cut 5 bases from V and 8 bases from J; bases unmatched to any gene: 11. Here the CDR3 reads CASSPETSGGAWDEQFF. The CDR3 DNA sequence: TGTGCCAGCAGCCCGGAGACTAGCGGGGGGGCCTGGGATGAGCAGTTCTTC.

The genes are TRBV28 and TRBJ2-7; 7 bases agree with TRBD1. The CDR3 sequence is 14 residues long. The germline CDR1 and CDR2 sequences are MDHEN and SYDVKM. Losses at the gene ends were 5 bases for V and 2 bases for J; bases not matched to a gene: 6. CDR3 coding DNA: TGTGCCAGCAGTCACAGGGGCAGGACCTACGAGCAGTACTTC. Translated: CASSHRGRTYEQYF.

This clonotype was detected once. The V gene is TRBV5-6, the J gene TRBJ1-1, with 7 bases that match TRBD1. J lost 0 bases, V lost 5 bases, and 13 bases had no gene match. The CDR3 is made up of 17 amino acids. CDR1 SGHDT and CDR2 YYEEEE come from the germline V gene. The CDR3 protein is CASRRGRQGIMNTEAFF. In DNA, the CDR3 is TGTGCCAGCAGGAGAGGGAGACAGGGCATCATGAACACTGAAGCTTTCTTT.

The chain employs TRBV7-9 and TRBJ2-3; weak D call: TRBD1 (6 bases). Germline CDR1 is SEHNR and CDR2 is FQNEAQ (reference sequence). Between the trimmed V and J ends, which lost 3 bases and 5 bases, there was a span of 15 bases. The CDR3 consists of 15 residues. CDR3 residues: CASSFVGGQGDTQYF. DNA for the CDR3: TGTGCCAGCAGCTTCGTAGGGGGTCAAGGAGATACGCAGTATTTT. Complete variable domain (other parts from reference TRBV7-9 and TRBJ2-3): DTGVSQNPRHKITKRGQNVTFRCDPISEHNRLYWYRQTLGQGPEFLTYFQNEAQLEKSRLLSDRFSAERPKGSFSTLEIQRTEQGDSAMYLCASSFVGGQGDTQYFGPGTRLTVL.

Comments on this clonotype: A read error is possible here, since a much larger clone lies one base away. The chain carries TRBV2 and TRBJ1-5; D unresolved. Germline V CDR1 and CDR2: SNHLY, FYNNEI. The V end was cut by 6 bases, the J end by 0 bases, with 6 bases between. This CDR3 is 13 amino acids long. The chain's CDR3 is CASSQYSNQPQHF. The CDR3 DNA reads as TGTGCCAGCAGCCAATATAGCAATCAGCCCCAGCATTTT. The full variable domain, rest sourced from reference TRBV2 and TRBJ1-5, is EPEVTQTPSHQVTQMGQEVILRCVPISNHLYFYWYRQILGQKVEFLVSFYNNEISEKSEIFDDQFSVERPDGSNFTLKIRSTKLEDSAMYFCASSQYSNQPQHFGDGTRLSIL.

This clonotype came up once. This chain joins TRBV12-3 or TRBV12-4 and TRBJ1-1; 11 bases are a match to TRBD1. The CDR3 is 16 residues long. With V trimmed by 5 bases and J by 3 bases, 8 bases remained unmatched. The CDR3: CASSNRDRGDDTEAFF. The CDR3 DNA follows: TGTGCCAGCAGTAACCGGGACAGGGGGGATGACACTGAAGCTTTCTTT.

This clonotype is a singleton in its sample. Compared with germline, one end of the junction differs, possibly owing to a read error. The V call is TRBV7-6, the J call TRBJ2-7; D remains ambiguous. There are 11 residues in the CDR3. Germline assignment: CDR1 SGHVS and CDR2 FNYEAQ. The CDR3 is CAGSLINEQYF. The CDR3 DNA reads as TGTGCCGGCAGCTTAATAAACGAGCAGTACTTC.

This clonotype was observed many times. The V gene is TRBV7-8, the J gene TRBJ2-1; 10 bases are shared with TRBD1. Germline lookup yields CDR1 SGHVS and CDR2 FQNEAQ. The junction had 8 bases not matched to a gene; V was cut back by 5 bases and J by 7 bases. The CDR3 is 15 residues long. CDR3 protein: CASSPGQGGRNEQFF. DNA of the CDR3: TGTGCCAGCAGCCCCGGACAGGGGGGTAGGAATGAGCAGTTCTTC.

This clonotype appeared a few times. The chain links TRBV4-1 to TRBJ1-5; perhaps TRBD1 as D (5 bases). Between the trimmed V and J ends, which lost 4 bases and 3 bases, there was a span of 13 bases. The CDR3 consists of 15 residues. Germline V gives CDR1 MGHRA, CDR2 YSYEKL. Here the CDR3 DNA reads TGCGCCAGCAGCCCGGGGGGAGGGATCAATCAGCCCCAGCATTTT. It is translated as CASSPGGGINQPQHF.

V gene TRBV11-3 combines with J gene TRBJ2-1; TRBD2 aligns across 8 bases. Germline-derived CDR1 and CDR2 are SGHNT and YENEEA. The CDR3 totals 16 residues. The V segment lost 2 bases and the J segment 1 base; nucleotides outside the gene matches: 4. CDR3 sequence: CASSLLGGVSYNEQFF. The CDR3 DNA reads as TGTGCCAGCAGCTTACTCGGGGGGGTGTCCTACAATGAGCAGTTCTTC. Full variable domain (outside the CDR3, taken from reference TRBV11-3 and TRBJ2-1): EAGVVQSPRYKIIEKKQPVAFWCNPISGHNTLYWYLQNLGQGPELLIRYENEEAVDDSQLPKDRFSAERLKGVDSTLKIQPAELGDSAVYLCASSLLGGVSYNEQFFGPGTRLTVL.

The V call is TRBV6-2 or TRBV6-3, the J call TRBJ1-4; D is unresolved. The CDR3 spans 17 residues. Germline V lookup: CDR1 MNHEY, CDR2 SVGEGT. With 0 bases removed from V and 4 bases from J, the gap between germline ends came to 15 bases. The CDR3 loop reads CASSYSFFGPNNEKLFF. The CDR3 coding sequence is TGTGCCAGCAGTTACTCGTTCTTCGGACCGAATAATGAAAAACTGTTTTTT.